These 21 T cell receptor beta chains came from one sample sequenced in a study of cytotoxic CD8 clonotypes in ibrutinib-treated CLL. Profiled with immunoSEQ multiplex PCR; TCRdb holds only in-frame clones, not every one. The table has about 300,000 clones, 65% to 85% seen once; the top ten hold roughly 5%. The sequencing here drew on PBMCs, taken at disease progression, from a patient treated with ibrutinib. Receptor source: a human donor with chronic lymphocytic leukemia.

The rearrangement links TRBV18 to TRBJ1-6; 10 positions match TRBD1. The CDR3 runs 16 residues. The V gene end was trimmed by 4 bases and the J gene end by 7 bases; junction bases not matched to a gene: 7. Germline V gene data show CDR1 as KGHSH and CDR2 as LQKENI. CDR3 DNA sequence: TGTGCCAGCTCACACGGTCGGACAGGGGGGAATTCACCCCTCCACTTT. Encoded protein: CASSHGRTGGNSPLHF. The whole variable domain, remainder taken from reference TRBV18 and TRBJ1-6, is NAGVMQNPRHLVRRRGQEARLRCSPMKGHSHVYWYRQLPEEGLKFMVYLQKENIIDESGMPKERFSAEFPKEGPSILRIQQVVRGDSAAYFCASSHGRTGGNSPLHFGNGTRLTVT.

The chain links TRBV7-2 to TRBJ2-1; 8 bases are shared with TRBD2. Germline lookup yields CDR1 SGHTA and CDR2 FQGNSA. V lost 0 bases to trimming and J lost 6 bases; unmatched junction nucleotides: 13. CDR3 length: 18 amino acids. The CDR3 DNA is TGTGCCAGCAGCTTAGCGGTGGGGCGTAGCGGGGCCACCAATGAGCAGTTCTTC. Its translation is CASSLAVGRSGATNEQFF.

The genes are TRBV11-2 and TRBJ2-2; tentative D call: TRBD1 (5 bases). This CDR3 contains 12 residues. Germline V gene lookup returns CDR1 SGHAT and CDR2 FQNNGV. V lost 5 bases to trimming and J lost 6 bases, with 7 bases between them. The CDR3 here is CASSPQAGELFF. The CDR3 DNA reads TGTGCCAGCAGCCCACAGGCCGGGGAGCTGTTTTTT.

This rearrangement joins TRBV7-3 to TRBJ2-3; D is ambiguous. Trimming left V 6 bases short and J 4 bases short, with 11 bases between. CDR3 length equals 13 residues. Looked up from germline, CDR1 is SGHTA and CDR2 is FQGTGA. The CDR3 sequence: CASSIGWADTQYF. The CDR3 DNA reads as TGTGCCAGCAGTATTGGGTGGGCAGATACGCAGTATTTT.

This clone was seen a single time. The genes are TRBV19 and TRBJ2-4; D is tentatively TRBD1 or TRBD2 (6 bases each). The CDR3 is 17 residues long. The V gene lost 3 bases and the J gene lost 9 bases, with 24 bases spanning the gap. Germline CDR1 LNHDA, CDR2 SQIVND (reference sequence). The CDR3 protein is CASSMLEGRGTRGIQYF. CDR3 nucleotide sequence: TGTGCCAGTAGTATGTTGGAGGGCAGGGGAACCCGGGGCATTCAGTACTTC. Supplemented by reference TRBV19 and TRBJ2-4, the full variable domain reads DGGITQSPKYLFRKEGQNVTLSCEQNLNHDAMYWYRQDPGQGLRLIYYSQIVNDFQKGDIAEGYSVSREKKESFPLTVTSAQKNPTAFYLCASSMLEGRGTRGIQYFGAGTRLSVL.

The chain combines TRBV18 with TRBJ1-2, with D hard to call. The V end was cut by 3 bases, the J end by 2 bases, with 19 bases between. The V gene's germline CDR1 is KGHSH and CDR2 LQKENI. The CDR3 consists of 17 residues. The chain's CDR3 is CASSPGFRTPENYGYTF. The CDR3 DNA reads as TGTGCCAGCTCACCGGGATTCCGGACCCCGGAGAACTATGGCTACACCTTC. The whole variable domain, remainder taken from reference TRBV18 and TRBJ1-2, is NAGVMQNPRHLVRRRGQEARLRCSPMKGHSHVYWYRQLPEEGLKFMVYLQKENIIDESGMPKERFSAEFPKEGPSILRIQQVVRGDSAAYFCASSPGFRTPENYGYTFGSGTRLTVV.

This clone was seen once. The chain joins TRBV6-5 to TRBJ2-2; tentative D call: TRBD1 (6 bases). This CDR3 has 15 amino acids. Deletions cut 6 bases from V and 3 bases from J, with 14 bases between. Germline V gene lookup returns CDR1 MNHEY and CDR2 SVGAGI. The CDR3 loop is CASSWTALDTGELFF. The CDR3 DNA is TGTGCCAGCAGCTGGACAGCCCTTGACACCGGGGAGCTGTTTTTT.

There are a few counts of this clone. This chain links TRBV7-3 with TRBJ1-1; no firm D call. V lost 3 bases and J 0 bases, leaving 5 bases between the germline ends. Germline CDR1 and CDR2: SGHTA and FQGTGA. The CDR3 has 13 amino acids. The CDR3 DNA reads TGTGCCAGCAGCTTTACATTGAACACTGAAGCTTTCTTT. Protein sequence: CASSFTLNTEAFF.

The CDR3 nucleotides are TGTGCCAGCAGTTATCGGACAGGGGGTTTCTACGAGCAGTACTTC. As protein: CASSYRTGGFYEQYF. This sequence joins TRBV6-5 and TRBJ2-7, with 10 positions matching TRBD1. The V gene's germline CDR1 is MNHEY and CDR2 SVGAGI. V trimming: 3 bases; J trimming: 3 bases; junction bases outside the gene matches: 5. The CDR3 has 15 residues.

The chain employs TRBV28 and TRBJ2-3, with D possibly TRBD2 on 5 matching bases. Per the germline V gene, CDR1 is MDHEN and CDR2 is SYDVKM. With 3 bases removed from V and 4 bases from J, the gap between germline ends came to 5 bases. The CDR3 has 12 amino acids. DNA of the CDR3: TGTGCCAGCAGTTTGGAGGCAGATACGCAGTATTTT. It specifies CASSLEADTQYF.

V is TRBV28 and J is TRBJ2-7; TRBD2 agrees at 12 bases. The CDR3 is 14 residues long. Per germline, CDR1 MDHEN and CDR2 SYDVKM. The V gene end was trimmed by 6 bases and the J gene end by 4 bases; junction bases not matched to a gene: 4. As DNA, the CDR3 is TGTGCCAGCAGGAGACTAGCGGGAGTGTACGAGCAGTACTTC. It specifies CASRRLAGVYEQYF.

The chain employs TRBV6-1 and TRBJ2-7; possible D gene TRBD1, 6 bases. The CDR3 covers 13 residues. CDR1 is MNHNS and CDR2 is SASEGT in the germline V gene. Trimming shortened V by 9 bases and J by 2 bases, and 14 bases separated the two germline ends. CDR3 coding DNA: TGTGCCAGTGGACAGTTCCCCCCCTACGAGCAGTACTTC. It encodes CASGQFPPYEQYF.

This clone was detected only a few times. The CDR3 loop is CATRGDLTEAFF. The CDR3 DNA is TGTGCCACCAGAGGGGACCTCACTGAAGCTTTCTTT. The chain has TRBV15 and TRBJ1-1; D is possibly TRBD1 (5 bases). Trimming took off 6 bases at V and 4 bases at J, with 9 bases between the two ends. This CDR3 has 12 amino acids. In germline, CDR1 is LNHNV, CDR2 YYDKDF (reference sequence).

V usage is TRBV12-1 and J usage is TRBJ1-3; the table's D call, TRBD1, has no DNA check behind it. TRBV12-1 is listed as a pseudogene. There are 16 residues in the CDR3. Here the CDR3 reads CASSFEQPISGNTIYF. Here the CDR3 DNA reads TGTGCCAGCAGCTTTGAACAGCCGATCTCTGGAAACACCATATATTTT.

The chain has TRBV19 and TRBJ2-1; D might be TRBD2 (5 bases). V shed 3 bases and J shed 0 bases, with 12 bases lying between them. From germline, CDR1 is LNHDA and CDR2 SQIVND (reference sequence). This CDR3 has 16 amino acids. CDR3 DNA: TGTGCCAGTAGTATCCCGGACTTCTACTCCTACAATGAGCAGTTCTTC. It translates to CASSIPDFYSYNEQFF.

CDR3 coding DNA: TGTGCCAGCCAGGCCGGCCACCACTACGAGCAGTACTTC. Its protein product is CASQAGHHYEQYF. V gene TRBV28 combines with J gene TRBJ2-7; D not certain. The CDR3 contains 13 residues. The germline gives CDR1 MDHEN, CDR2 SYDVKM. Trimming removed 8 bases at V and 3 bases at J, with 14 bases between.

The chain recombines TRBV5-1 with TRBJ2-5, with D perhaps matching TRBD1 or TRBD2 (6 bases each). V lost 2 bases, J lost 7 bases, and 12 bases lay in between. This CDR3 has 13 amino acids. The germline gives CDR1 SGHRS, CDR2 YFSETQ. CDR3 DNA sequence: TGCGCCAGCAGCTTAGGGGGGTTCGGGACCCAGTACTTC. This sequence encodes CASSLGGFGTQYF.

As for this clone: Within the sample, other DNA sequences also encode this same CDR3. The chain has TRBV18 and TRBJ2-5, with D perhaps TRBD1 (5 bases). The CDR3 loop spans 14 amino acids. Germline CDR1 KGHSH, CDR2 LQKENI. Trimming cost V 0 bases and J 1 base, with 6 bases left between them. The CDR3 spells CASSPPGVQETQYF. CDR3 nucleotides: TGTGCCAGCTCACCACCAGGGGTCCAAGAGACCCAGTACTTC. The full variable domain, its missing parts supplied by reference TRBV18 and TRBJ2-5, is NAGVMQNPRHLVRRRGQEARLRCSPMKGHSHVYWYRQLPEEGLKFMVYLQKENIIDESGMPKERFSAEFPKEGPSILRIQQVVRGDSAAYFCASSPPGVQETQYFGPGTRLLVL.

The chain is built from TRBV11-1 and TRBJ1-1; 8 nucleotides line up with TRBD1. CDR1 and CDR2 (germline): SGHAT, FQDESV (reference sequence). The CDR3 consists of 14 residues. The trim removed 4 bases at V and 5 bases at J, leaving 6 bases unmatched. Here the CDR3 DNA reads TGTGCCAGCAGCTGGGGACAGGTGAGGACTGAAGCTTTCTTT. It translates to CASSWGQVRTEAFF.

Comments on this clone: The sample holds other DNA sequences that translate to the same CDR3. The chain recombines TRBV29-1 with TRBJ2-4, with D hard to call. Trimming pared 5 bases from V and 3 bases from J, leaving 14 bases between. Germline lookup yields CDR1 SQVTM and CDR2 ANQGSEA. The CDR3 sequence is 14 residues long. For the CDR3, the DNA is TGCAGCGTTAACCTAAGCAGAGGCAAAAACATTCAGTACTTC. Its translation is CSVNLSRGKNIQYF.

The chain employs TRBV12-5 and TRBJ1-5; weak D call: TRBD1 (6 bases). V was clipped by 5 bases and J by 2 bases, with 16 bases between them. Germline CDR1 is LGHNT and CDR2 is FRNRAP. CDR3 length: 16 residues. The CDR3 loop reads CASGPPGTIGNQPQHF. The CDR3 DNA follows: TGTGCTAGTGGTCCACCCGGGACAATTGGCAATCAGCCCCAGCATTTT.